These 22 T cell receptor beta chains were all obtained from the same sample, sequenced in a study of blood T cell repertoires in COVID-19. The assay was immunoSEQ multiplex PCR, and TCRdb's table has in-frame clones only and misses some. The sample gives 130,000 to 150,000 clones, 80% of which show up once; 5% is in the top ten. What was sequenced was peripheral blood. These receptors all come from a woman in her fifties or sixties with acute or convalescent COVID-19.

The CDR3 is CASSSPGTGVSYEQYF. In nucleotides, the CDR3 is TGTGCCAGCAGCTCGCCAGGGACAGGGGTATCCTACGAGCAGTACTTC. This chain uses TRBV7-8 with TRBJ2-7; 10 bases map to TRBD1. Germline V lookup: CDR1 SGHVS, CDR2 FQNEAQ. The CDR3 contains 16 residues. J gave up 1 base and V 4 bases, and 7 bases lay outside the gene matches.

Of note for this clone: The identical CDR3 is also encoded by other nucleotide sequences in the sample. The chain recombines TRBV7-2 with TRBJ2-3; 7 nucleotides agree with TRBD2. The CDR3 has 16 residues. CDR1 and CDR2 (germline): SGHTA, FQGNSA. V shed 5 bases and J 2 bases; nucleotides not matched to a gene: 10. The CDR3 bases are TGTGCCAGCAGCCCTAGCGGAGGGCGGGTCACAGATACGCAGTATTTT. This gives the protein CASSPSGGRVTDTQYF. Together with reference TRBV7-2 and TRBJ2-3, the CDR3 gives the full variable domain: GAGVSQSPSNKVTEKGKDVELRCDPISGHTALYWYRQSLGQGLEFLIYFQGNSAPDKSGLPSDRFSAERTGGSVSTLTIQRTQQEDSAVYLCASSPSGGRVTDTQYFGPGTRLTVL.

This chain joins TRBV30 and TRBJ1-6; 7 positions agree with TRBD1. Trimming took 1 base from V and 10 from J; bases not matched to a gene: 4. Germline V CDR1 and CDR2: GTSNPN, SVGIG (reference sequence). This CDR3 contains 13 residues. CDR3 residues: CAWSGQGLSPLHF. CDR3 in DNA: TGTGCCTGGAGTGGACAGGGACTCTCACCCCTCCACTTT.

The rearrangement joins TRBV2 to TRBJ1-6, with TRBD1 matching 8 bases. V was clipped by 7 bases and J by 7 bases; unmatched bases: 9. The CDR3 is 15 amino acids. Germline V gene lookup returns CDR1 SNHLY and CDR2 FYNNEI. Here the CDR3 reads CASIPTGDYNSPLHF. The CDR3 coding sequence is TGTGCCAGCATCCCGACAGGGGATTACAATTCACCCCTCCACTTT.

V and J are TRBV18 and TRBJ1-2, with 12 bases matching TRBD1. The junction had 7 bases not matched to a gene; V was cut back by 3 bases and J by 2 bases. This CDR3 comprises 17 residues. Per germline, CDR1 KGHSH and CDR2 LQKENI. The CDR3 bases are TGTGCCAGCTCACCTTCCGGGGGACAGGGGGCGAACTATGGCTACACCTTC. It encodes CASSPSGGQGANYGYTF.

The V and J genes are TRBV18 and TRBJ1-5, with D maybe TRBD1 (5 bases). Germline CDR1 KGHSH, CDR2 LQKENI. The CDR3 runs 13 residues. The V gene lost 6 bases and the J gene lost 5 bases, with 11 bases spanning the gap. CDR3 nucleotides: TGTGCCAGCTCGCCAGGGCTCGATCAGCCCCAGCATTTT. Residues: CASSPGLDQPQHF.

V gene TRBV9 combines with J gene TRBJ2-7; a possible D gene is TRBD2 (7 bases). V was trimmed by 4 bases and J by 0 bases, leaving 14 bases between them. The CDR3 has 15 residues. CDR1 is SGDLS, CDR2 YYNGEE, per germline. The CDR3 loop reads CASSLGGGPSYEQYF. Written as DNA, the CDR3 is TGTGCCAGCAGCCTGGGGGGGGGCCCCTCCTACGAGCAGTACTTC.

The rearrangement uses TRBV4-3 and TRBJ1-1; D unresolved. Germline-derived CDR1 and CDR2 are LGHNA and YSLEER. Between the trimmed V and J ends, which lost 0 bases and 0 bases, there was a span of 14 bases. This CDR3 has 17 amino acids. Here the CDR3 reads CASSQDIQSVMNTEAFF. CDR3 bases: TGCGCCAGCAGCCAAGATATACAGTCCGTCATGAACACTGAAGCTTTCTTT.

The chain recombines TRBV14 with TRBJ2-5, with 7 nucleotides matching TRBD2. The germline V gene encodes CDR1 SGHDN and CDR2 FVKESK. This CDR3 has 17 amino acids. Trimming cost V 2 bases and J 1 base; bases outside gene matches: 10. The CDR3 DNA is TGTGCCAGCAGCCAACCCCGGGGGGAGCAGGGCCAAGAGACCCAGTACTTC. Its protein is CASSQPRGEQGQETQYF.

The rearrangement links TRBV3-1 (or the pseudogene TRBV3-2) to TRBJ2-5; 7 bases align to TRBD2. Germline V gene data show CDR1 as LGHDT and CDR2 as YNNKEL (reference sequence). The CDR3 totals 14 residues. Germline trimming cut 4 bases from V and 5 bases from J; bases unmatched to any gene: 7. The CDR3 here is CASSPRAGFETQYF. Written as DNA, the CDR3 is TGTGCCAGCAGCCCTAGAGCGGGGTTTGAGACCCAGTACTTC.

This clone has just one count. The J gene is TRBJ1-6, the V gene TRBV6-1; tentative D call: TRBD1 (5 bases). CDR3 length: 15 amino acids. Trimming pared 2 bases from V and 6 bases from J, leaving 11 bases between. CDR1 and CDR2 (germline): MNHNS, SASEGT. CDR3 coding DNA: TGTGCCAGCAGTGAATATTGGACAACTAATTCACCCCTCCACTTT. The encoded protein is CASSEYWTTNSPLHF.

This sequence joins TRBV6-5 and TRBJ2-2, with TRBD1 matching 12 bases. The J segment lost 6 bases and the V segment lost 8 bases, leaving 7 bases of the junction unmatched. The CDR3 consists of 15 residues. The V gene's germline CDR1 is MNHEY and CDR2 SVGAGI. The CDR3 nucleotides read TGTGCCAGCCTCCCGGGACAGGGGGCCGCCGGGGAGCTGTTTTTT. It codes for CASLPGQGAAGELFF.

The chain has TRBV3-1 (or the pseudogene TRBV3-2) and TRBJ2-6, with D unclear. V was clipped by 0 bases and J by 0 bases, with 6 bases between them. This CDR3 is built from 16 residues. Germline CDR1 reads LGHDT; CDR2 reads YNNKEL (reference sequence). In nucleotides, the CDR3 is TGTGCCAGCAGCCAAGATTACGGCTCTGGGGCCAACGTCCTGACTTTC. This encodes CASSQDYGSGANVLTF.

The chain links TRBV19 to TRBJ2-1; D possibly corresponds to TRBD2 (5 bases). This CDR3 spans 11 amino acids. V lost 9 bases and J lost 3, with 6 bases in between. From germline, CDR1 is LNHDA and CDR2 SQIVND (reference sequence). CDR3 nucleotides: TGTGCCAGCCGGGACTACAATGAGCAGTTCTTC. It is translated as CASRDYNEQFF.

This chain connects TRBV28 to TRBJ2-6; D is ambiguous. V was pared by 1 base and J by 0 bases, with 4 bases between. CDR1 MDHEN and CDR2 SYDVKM come from the germline V gene. The CDR3 sequence is 15 residues long. The chain's CDR3 is CASSLFGSGANVLTF. The CDR3 DNA reads TGTGCCAGCAGTTTATTCGGCTCTGGGGCCAACGTCCTGACTTTC.

The V gene is TRBV10-3, the J gene TRBJ1-1; no definite D call. The germline V gene has CDR1 ENHRY and CDR2 SYGVKD. Deletions cut 6 bases from V and 4 bases from J, with 9 bases between. This CDR3 is built from 12 residues. As DNA, the CDR3 is TGTGCCATCAGGGCCGAGGGCACTGAAGCTTTCTTT. Translating gives CAIRAEGTEAFF.

V is TRBV9 and J is TRBJ1-1; no clear D gene. V was clipped by 1 base and J by 4 bases, with 8 bases between them. This CDR3 comprises 13 residues. CDR1 and CDR2 (germline): SGDLS, YYNGEE. The CDR3 bases are TGTGCCAGCAGCGTAATGGTCGGCACTGAAGCTTTCTTT. It encodes CASSVMVGTEAFF.

The V and J genes are TRBV6-2 or TRBV6-3 and TRBJ2-6, with 7 positions matching TRBD1. CDR3 length: 16 residues. Germline values: CDR1 MNHEY, CDR2 SVGEGT. V was pared by 2 bases and J by 2 bases, with 3 bases of the junction left unmatched. DNA of the CDR3: TGTGCCAGCAGTTACGTCGGGACAGCTGGGGCCAACGTCCTGACTTTC. Its protein product is CASSYVGTAGANVLTF.

The gene calls are TRBV10-3 and TRBJ2-4; tentative D call: TRBD1 (6 bases). Germline loops: CDR1 ENHRY, CDR2 SYGVKD. This CDR3 has 14 residues. V shed 2 bases and J shed 6 bases, with 11 bases lying between them. DNA of the CDR3: TGTGCCATCAGTGAGAGGGACATGGGAAACATTCAGTACTTC. It yields the protein CAISERDMGNIQYF.

The V call is TRBV6-2 or TRBV6-3, the J call TRBJ2-3, with 9 nucleotides matching TRBD1. This CDR3 is 19 amino acids long. The V segment lost 2 bases and the J segment 0 bases; nucleotides outside the gene matches: 12. Germline CDR1 is MNHEY and CDR2 is SVGEGT. CDR3 sequence (DNA): TGTGCCAGCAGTTACATGGGACAGGGTCGATTTACTAGCACAGATACGCAGTATTTT. Protein product: CASSYMGQGRFTSTDTQYF.

V usage is TRBV5-8 and J usage is TRBJ2-7; D is unresolved. The V end was cut by 0 bases, the J end by 0 bases, with 7 bases between. The CDR3 contains 14 residues. CDR1 and CDR2 (germline): SGHTS, YDEGEE. The CDR3: CASSLEAVSYEQYF. The CDR3 DNA reads as TGTGCCAGCAGCTTGGAGGCGGTCTCCTACGAGCAGTACTTC.

The J gene is TRBJ2-7, the V gene TRBV7-2; tentative D call: TRBD2 (5 bases). The CDR3 totals 15 residues. The germline gives CDR1 SGHTA, CDR2 FQGNSA. V lost 5 bases and J 4 bases, leaving 18 bases between the germline ends. CDR3 coding DNA: TGTGCCAGCAGCCAACTATCAGGTGGCGGGTACGAGCAGTACTTC. It encodes CASSQLSGGGYEQYF. The full variable domain, with the rest looked up from reference TRBV7-2 and TRBJ2-7, is GAGVSQSPSNKVTEKGKDVELRCDPISGHTALYWYRQSLGQGLEFLIYFQGNSAPDKSGLPSDRFSAERTGGSVSTLTIQRTQQEDSAVYLCASSQLSGGGYEQYFGPGTRLTVT.